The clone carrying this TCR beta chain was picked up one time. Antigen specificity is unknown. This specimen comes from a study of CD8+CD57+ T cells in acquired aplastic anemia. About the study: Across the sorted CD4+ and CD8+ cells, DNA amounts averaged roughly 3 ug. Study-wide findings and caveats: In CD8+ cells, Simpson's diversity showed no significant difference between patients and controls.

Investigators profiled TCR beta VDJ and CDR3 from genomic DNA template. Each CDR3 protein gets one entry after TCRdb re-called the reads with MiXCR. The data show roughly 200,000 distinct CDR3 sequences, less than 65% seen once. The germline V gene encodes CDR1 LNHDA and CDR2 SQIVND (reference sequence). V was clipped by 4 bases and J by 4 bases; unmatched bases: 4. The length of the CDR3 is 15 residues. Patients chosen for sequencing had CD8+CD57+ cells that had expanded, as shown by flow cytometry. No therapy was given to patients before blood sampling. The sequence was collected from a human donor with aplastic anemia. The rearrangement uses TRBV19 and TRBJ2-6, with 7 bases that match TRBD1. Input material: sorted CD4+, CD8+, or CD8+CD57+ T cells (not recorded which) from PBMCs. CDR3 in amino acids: CASSSDRVGANVLTF. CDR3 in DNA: TGTGCCAGTAGTAGCGACAGGGTCGGGGCCAACGTCCTGACTTTC.